Below, one T cell receptor (beta chain) is given with its context. Its antigen is not identified. The sample belongs to a study of shared clonotypes between healthy human individuals. CD45RO negativity and positive selection for CCR7 defined naive CD8 cells, a population that excluded terminally differentiated effector memory CD45RA+ cells. Participating donors were healthy, HIV-negative adults free of recent acute infections or vaccinations. The CDR3 is 14 amino acids. From germline, CDR1 is SNHLY and CDR2 FYNNEI. Trimming stripped 10 bases from V and 3 bases from J, with 16 bases between. Data came from immunoSEQ multiplex PCR; TCRdb stores just in-frame clones and leaves some out. The table includes about 680,000 clones, under 95% detected once. Study-wide points: The study found lower generation probabilities in non-shared clonotypes than in those shared by all four donors.

The sequence came from a man younger than 40 in good health. Sequencing was carried out using naive CD8+ T cells sorted from blood. The V call is TRBV2, the J call TRBJ2-1; weak D call: TRBD2 (5 bases). Here the CDR3 DNA reads TGTGCCATTAAAACTAGGGCAGTCTACAATGAGCAGTTCTTC. It yields the protein CAIKTRAVYNEQFF.